This T cell receptor beta chain was observed in a study of T cell changes during pregnancy in multiple sclerosis. The length of the CDR3 is 16 residues. Here immunoSEQ multiplex PCR was the method, and the copy in TCRdb shows in-frame clones only, minus some. The data show more than 60,000 clones, just over 90% seen once. This chain joins TRBV1 and TRBJ2-2; TRBD2, the table's D call, lacks a check against the DNA. TRBV1 is given as a pseudogene. This TCR came from a female donor with multiple sclerosis, enrolled in a pregnancy study. This material consisted of peripheral blood, taken in the second trimester of pregnancy. Here the CDR3 reads CTSSRGLAGLDGELFF. In DNA, the CDR3 is TGCACCAGCAGCCGGGGACTAGCGGGGCTCGACGGGGAGCTGTTTTTT.